The 21 T cell receptor beta chains in this list originate from one sample, sequenced in a study of T cells in Graves' hyperthyroidism and ophthalmopathy. TCR beta CDR3 regions were amplified from RNA transcripts. First-round RT-PCR targeting the TCR CDR3 was performed with the HTBI primer set. TCRdb fed the multiplex PCR reads into MiXCR, producing one record per CDR3 protein. The sample consists of roughly 400,000 distinct CDR3 sequences, roughly 25% of them appearing once. The sequenced sample consisted of blood. These receptors all stem from a man in his fifties or sixties with Graves' hyperthyroidism.

This chain links TRBV30 with TRBJ2-5; possibly TRBD1 for D (5 bases). V gave up 7 bases and J gave up 2 bases, with 8 bases separating them. This CDR3 comprises 11 residues. Germline values: CDR1 GTSNPN, CDR2 SVGIG (reference sequence). CDR3 sequence (DNA): TGTGCCTCGACAGCACAAGAGACCCAGTACTTC. This gives the protein CASTAQETQYF.

This clonotype occurred a few times. The chain recombines TRBV6-1 with TRBJ1-5, with D unresolved. The CDR3 contains 15 residues. V was clipped by 4 bases and J by 0 bases, with 10 bases between them. The germline V gene has CDR1 MNHNS and CDR2 SASEGT. The CDR3 loop reads CASSGAQYSNQPQHF. DNA for the CDR3: TGTGCCAGCAGTGGGGCACAGTATAGCAATCAGCCCCAGCATTTT.

The V gene is TRBV29-1, the J gene TRBJ2-7; D might be TRBD1 (6 bases). CDR1 is SQVTM and CDR2 is ANQGSEA in the germline V gene. V lost 4 bases, J lost 3 bases, and 13 bases lay in between. CDR3 length: 13 residues. Written as DNA, the CDR3 is TGCAGCGTTGCCTCGGACAGCTACTACGAGCAGTACTTC. Amino acids: CSVASDSYYEQYF.

The genes are TRBV7-9 and TRBJ2-5; 11 nucleotides match TRBD2. The CDR3 extends over 14 amino acids. V lost 7 bases to trimming and J lost 1 base; unmatched junction nucleotides: 2. CDR1 and CDR2 from the germline V gene are SEHNR and FQNEAQ (reference sequence). The CDR3 region is CASTTSGAQETQYF. CDR3 coding DNA: TGTGCCAGCACGACTAGCGGGGCCCAAGAGACCCAGTACTTC.

This clonotype occurred many times. The chain joins TRBV11-2 to TRBJ2-2; D unresolved. The CDR3 extends over 13 amino acids. V gave up 5 bases and J gave up 7 bases, with 11 bases separating them. Germline assignment: CDR1 SGHAT and CDR2 FQNNGV. CDR3 amino acids: CASSRGPGGELFF. The CDR3 nucleotides are TGTGCCAGCAGCAGAGGACCCGGCGGGGAGCTGTTTTTT.

V and J are TRBV20-1 and TRBJ2-1; 8 nucleotides line up with TRBD2. The J segment lost 0 bases and the V segment lost 1 base, leaving 5 bases of the junction unmatched. This CDR3 is built from 16 residues. Germline CDR1 DFQATT, CDR2 SNEGSKA (reference sequence). CDR3 coding DNA: TGCAGTGCTAGAGGTTATAGCGGGAACTCCTACAATGAGCAGTTCTTC. Amino acid sequence: CSARGYSGNSYNEQFF.

The chain combines TRBV18 with TRBJ2-1; no definite D call. Trimming shortened V by 1 base and J by 6 bases, and 13 bases separated the two germline ends. CDR3 length: 15 amino acids. From germline, CDR1 is KGHSH and CDR2 LQKENI. CDR3: CASSPLTKISNEQFF. The CDR3 bases are TGTGCCAGCTCACCACTGACCAAAATAAGCAATGAGCAGTTCTTC.

The chain combines TRBV3-1 with TRBJ2-7, with D perhaps matching TRBD1 or TRBD2 (5 bases each). CDR3 length: 16 amino acids. CDR1 and CDR2 (germline): LGHDT, YNNKEL (reference sequence). Deletions cut 0 bases from V and 2 bases from J, with 14 bases between. The CDR3 coding sequence is TGTGCCAGCAGCCAAGATCGCTGGGACGAACCCTACGAGCAGTACTTC. This codes for CASSQDRWDEPYEQYF.

The chain joins TRBV30 to TRBJ2-7; 7 bases map to TRBD1. Germline loops: CDR1 GTSNPN, CDR2 SVGIG (reference sequence). The V segment lost 1 base and the J segment 9 bases; nucleotides outside the gene matches: 6. This CDR3 contains 12 residues. Here the CDR3 reads CAWSGGQNGQYF. The CDR3 DNA sequence: TGTGCCTGGAGTGGGGGACAGAACGGGCAGTACTTC. Looking up the rest from reference TRBV30 and TRBJ2-7 gives the full variable domain: SQTIHQWPATLVQPVGSPLSLECTVEGTSNPNLYWYRQAAGRGLQLLFYSVGIGQISSEVPQNLSASRPQDRQFILSSKKLLLSDSGFYLCAWSGGQNGQYFGPGTRLTVT.

The gene calls are TRBV6-2 or TRBV6-3 and TRBJ2-1; D is ambiguous. V lost 2 bases and J 10 bases, leaving 9 bases between the germline ends. The germline V gene encodes CDR1 MNHEY and CDR2 SVGEGT. This CDR3 is built from 12 residues. CDR3 sequence (DNA): TGTGCCAGCAGTTACGTCTACGGAGAGCAGTTCTTC. It is translated as CASSYVYGEQFF.

A few counts support this clonotype. The V call is TRBV9, the J call TRBJ2-7; D remains ambiguous. V was shortened by 4 bases and J by 5 bases, with 19 bases between the two germline ends. Germline-derived CDR1 and CDR2 are SGDLS and YYNGEE. The CDR3 covers 15 residues. CDR3 nucleotide sequence: TGTGCCAGCAGCCCAGACCTGGTAAGGCAGGACGAGCAGTACTTC. Protein product: CASSPDLVRQDEQYF.

V and J are TRBV6-1 and TRBJ2-7, with D hard to call. Germline V gene lookup returns CDR1 MNHNS and CDR2 SASEGT. Deletions cut 6 bases from V and 4 bases from J, with 13 bases between. The CDR3 extends over 13 amino acids. The DNA of the CDR3 is TGTGCCAGCAGCCTTAGTATAAGGTACGAGCAGTACTTC. This encodes CASSLSIRYEQYF.

V gene TRBV20-1 combines with J gene TRBJ2-1; a possible D gene is TRBD2 (6 bases). V was trimmed by 6 bases and J by 5 bases, leaving 17 bases between them. The CDR3 covers 14 residues. Germline CDR1 is DFQATT and CDR2 is SNEGSKA (reference sequence). This CDR3 is CSALLALRNNEQFF. In DNA form, the CDR3 reads TGCAGTGCCCTTCTAGCGTTAAGGAACAATGAGCAGTTCTTC.

The CDR3 loop reads CASSEGSGETQYF. Written as DNA, the CDR3 is TGTGCCAGCAGTGAAGGATCGGGTGAGACCCAGTACTTC. The genes are TRBV6-1 and TRBJ2-5; D remains unclear. Trimming removed 1 base from V and 5 bases from J, with 8 bases in between. This CDR3 is built from 13 residues. Germline CDR1 reads MNHNS; CDR2 reads SASEGT.

The chain links TRBV30 to TRBJ2-7; tentatively, D is TRBD2 (7 bases). The V end was cut by 4 bases, the J end by 7 bases, with 11 bases between. CDR3 length equals 11 residues. Germline-derived CDR1 and CDR2 are GTSNPN and SVGIG (reference sequence). This CDR3 is CAWTGEGEQYF. The CDR3 DNA is TGTGCCTGGACAGGGGAGGGGGAGCAGTACTTC.

This clonotype appeared a few times. The genes are TRBV2 and TRBJ1-1; the D gene is possibly TRBD1 (6 bases). Per the germline V gene, CDR1 is SNHLY and CDR2 is FYNNEI. V lost 5 bases to trimming and J lost 5 bases, with 18 bases between them. This CDR3 has 15 residues. The CDR3 spells CASSKDSRVWTEAFF. The DNA for the CDR3 is TGTGCCAGCAGTAAGGACAGCAGGGTATGGACTGAAGCTTTCTTT.

This clonotype has only a few counts. The V gene is TRBV25-1, the J gene TRBJ2-6, with D perhaps TRBD1 (5 bases). Germline V gene sequence: CDR1 MGHDK, CDR2 SYGVNS. V was clipped by 3 bases and J by 0 bases, with 9 bases between them. The CDR3 sequence is 16 residues long. The CDR3 nucleotides read TGTGCCAGCAGTGACACCAGGGACTCTGGGGCCAACGTCCTGACTTTC. Protein product: CASSDTRDSGANVLTF.

The chain combines TRBV7-9 with TRBJ1-5; TRBD1 matches at 7 bases. This CDR3 region has 15 residues. V shed 5 bases, J shed 2 bases, and the junction held 6 bases outside the gene matches. Germline CDR1 reads SEHNR; CDR2 reads FQNEAQ (reference sequence). The CDR3, as DNA: TGTGCCAGCAGCGGAGGAGGACAGGGCAATCAGCCCCAGCATTTT. This encodes CASSGGGQGNQPQHF.

This clonotype was recorded at least ten times. The chain joins TRBV12-3 or TRBV12-4 to TRBJ2-1; D call uncertain. The CDR3 loop spans 12 amino acids. Trimming stripped 4 bases from V and 5 bases from J, with 6 bases between. The CDR3: CASSYPDNEQFF. CDR3 DNA sequence: TGTGCCAGCAGTTACCCCGACAATGAGCAGTTCTTC.

This clonotype was picked up many times. This chain's CDR3 is CASSLGGDEQYF. The CDR3 DNA reads as TGTGCCAGCAGCTTAGGCGGGGACGAGCAGTACTTC. The chain carries TRBV7-9 and TRBJ2-7, with D possibly being TRBD2 (6 bases). This CDR3 region has 12 residues. V lost 1 base and J lost 5, with 6 bases in between. From germline, CDR1 is SEHNR and CDR2 FQNEAQ (reference sequence).

The rearrangement joins TRBV20-1 to TRBJ2-3; 7 bases fit TRBD1. The germline gives CDR1 DFQATT, CDR2 SNEGSKA (reference sequence). Trimming cost V 5 bases and J 0 bases; bases outside gene matches: 5. This CDR3 has 14 amino acids. The CDR3 spells CSAPDRASTDTQYF. DNA for the CDR3: TGCAGTGCTCCCGACAGGGCTAGCACAGATACGCAGTATTTT.